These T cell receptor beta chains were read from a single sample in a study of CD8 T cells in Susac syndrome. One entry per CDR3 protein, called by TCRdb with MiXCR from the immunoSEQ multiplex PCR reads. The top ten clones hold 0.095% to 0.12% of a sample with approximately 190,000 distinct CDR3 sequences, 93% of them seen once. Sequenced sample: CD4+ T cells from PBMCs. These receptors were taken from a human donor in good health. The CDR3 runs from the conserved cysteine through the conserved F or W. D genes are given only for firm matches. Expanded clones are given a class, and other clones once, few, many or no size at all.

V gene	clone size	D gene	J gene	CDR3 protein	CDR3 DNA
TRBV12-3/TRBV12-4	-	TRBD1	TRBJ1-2	CASSLDRGGRMKDGYTF	TGTGCCAGCAGTTTGGACAGGGGAGGTCGGATGAAGGACGGCTACACCTTC
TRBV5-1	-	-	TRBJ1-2	CASSPGDMNLYGYTF	TGCGCCAGCAGCCCGGGAGACATGAACCTTTATGGCTACACCTTC
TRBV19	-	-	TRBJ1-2	CASSTKGTDSGTF	TGTGCCAGTAGCACGAAGGGGACGGACTCAGGCACCTTC
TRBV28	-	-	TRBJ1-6	CASGGRAGSPLHF	TGTGCCAGCGGGGGACGGGCTGGTTCACCCCTCCACTTT
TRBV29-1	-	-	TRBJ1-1	CSVGAESEAFF	TGCAGCGTTGGAGCAGAGTCTGAAGCTTTCTTT
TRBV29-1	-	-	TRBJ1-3	CSARDGSGNTIYF	TGCAGCGCCAGGGACGGCTCTGGAAACACCATATATTTT
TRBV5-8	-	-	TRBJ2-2	CASTGLPPPDTGELFF	TGTGCCAGCACGGGGTTACCGCCCCCGGACACCGGGGAGCTGTTTTTT
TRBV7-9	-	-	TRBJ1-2	CASSSVGGYTF	TGTGCCAGCAGCTCCGTAGGGGGCTACACCTTC
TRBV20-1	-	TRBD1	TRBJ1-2	CSATRTGSYGYTF	TGCAGTGCTACCCGGACAGGGAGCTATGGCTACACCTTC
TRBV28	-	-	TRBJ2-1	CASSSVLARPYNEQFF	TGTGCCAGCAGTTCGGTTTTGGCCAGACCTTACAATGAGCAGTTCTTC
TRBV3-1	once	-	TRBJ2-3	CASSQSPLTDTQYF	TGTGCCAGCAGCCAAAGCCCCCTCACAGATACGCAGTATTTT
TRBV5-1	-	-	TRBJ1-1	CASSLASSRTEAFF	TGCGCCAGCAGCTTGGCTAGTTCAAGAACTGAAGCTTTCTTT
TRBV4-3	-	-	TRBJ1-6	CASSQDIPALGSYNSPLHF	TGCGCCAGCAGCCAAGATATCCCGGCTCTCGGCTCCTATAATTCACCCCTCCACTTT
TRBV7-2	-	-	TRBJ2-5	CASSLAWTETQYF	TGTGCCAGCAGCTTAGCGTGGACGGAGACCCAGTACTTC
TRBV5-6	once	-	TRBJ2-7	CASSLGPWSLEQYF	TGTGCCAGCAGCTTGGGGCCCTGGTCATTGGAGCAGTACTTC
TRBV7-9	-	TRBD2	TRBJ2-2	CASSLDGLATGELFF	TGTGCCAGCAGCTTAGATGGACTAGCGACCGGGGAGCTGTTTTTT
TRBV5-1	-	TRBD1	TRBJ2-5	CASSSDRSETQYF	TGCGCCAGCAGCTCGGACAGGTCAGAGACCCAGTACTTC
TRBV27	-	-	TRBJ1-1	CASSLRVGTEAFF	TGTGCCAGCAGTTTAAGGGTGGGGACTGAAGCTTTCTTT
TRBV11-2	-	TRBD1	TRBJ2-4	CASSLGSGGVNIQYF	TGTGCCAGCAGCTTGGGGTCAGGGGGCGTAAACATTCAGTACTTC
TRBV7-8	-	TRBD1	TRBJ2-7	CASSLALGQGQYEQYF	TGTGCCAGCAGCTTAGCACTGGGACAGGGGCAATACGAGCAGTACTTC
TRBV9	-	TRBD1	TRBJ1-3	CASSSTGDVGNTIYF	TGTGCCAGCAGCTCCACAGGGGATGTTGGAAACACCATATATTTT
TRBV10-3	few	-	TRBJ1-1	CAISSPIGGTEAFF	TGTGCCATCAGCTCCCCAATCGGGGGGACTGAAGCTTTCTTT
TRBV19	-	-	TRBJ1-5	CASSSQGVQPQHF	TGTGCCAGTAGTTCCCAGGGAGTTCAGCCCCAGCATTTT
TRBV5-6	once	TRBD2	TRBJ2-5	CASSGAGLAGRETQYF	TGTGCCAGCAGCGGGGCGGGACTAGCGGGGAGGGAGACCCAGTACTTC
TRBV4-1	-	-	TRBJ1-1	CASSQGQGFEAFF	TGCGCCAGCAGCCAAGGGCAGGGATTTGAAGCTTTCTTT
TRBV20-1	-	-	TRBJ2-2	CSARRPGLRTGELFF	TGCAGTGCTAGACGACCGGGACTTCGCACCGGGGAGCTGTTTTTT
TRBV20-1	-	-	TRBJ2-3	CSVDSYTDTQYF	TGCAGTGTAGACTCCTACACAGATACGCAGTATTTT
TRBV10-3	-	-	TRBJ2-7	CAISGGRYEQYF	TGTGCCATCAGTGGTGGACGCTACGAGCAGTACTTC
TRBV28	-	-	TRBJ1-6	CASSLLGVGSPLHF	TGTGCCAGCAGCCTTCTGGGAGTCGGGTCACCCCTCCACTTT
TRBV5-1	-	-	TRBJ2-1	CASSSRGFSNEQFF	TGCGCCAGCAGCTCGCGGGGCTTCTCCAATGAGCAGTTCTTC
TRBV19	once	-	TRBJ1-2	CASSIARQRNYGYTF	TGTGCCAGTAGTATAGCGCGACAGAGGAACTATGGCTACACCTTC
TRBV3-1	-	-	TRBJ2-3	CASSQGGVSTDTQYF	TGTGCCAGCAGCCAAGGAGGAGTTAGCACAGATACGCAGTATTTT
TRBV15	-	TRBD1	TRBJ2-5	CATSREGQGEGTQYF	TGTGCCACCAGCAGAGAGGGACAGGGCGAAGGGACCCAGTACTTC
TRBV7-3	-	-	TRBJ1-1	CASSPSTTGTEAFF	TGTGCCAGCAGCCCGAGCACCACAGGGACTGAAGCTTTCTTT
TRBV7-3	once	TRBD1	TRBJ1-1	CASSEWTGDLAFF	TGTGCCAGCAGCGAATGGACAGGGGATCTAGCTTTCTTT
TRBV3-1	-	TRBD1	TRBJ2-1	CASSQAPGQSFYNEQFF	TGTGCCAGCAGCCAGGCCCCGGGACAGAGTTTCTACAATGAGCAGTTCTTC
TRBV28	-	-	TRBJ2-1	CASSLGGISYNEQFF	TGTGCCAGCAGTTTAGGGGGCATATCCTACAATGAGCAGTTCTTC
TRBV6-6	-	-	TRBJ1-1	CASSYPGGPEAFF	TGTGCCAGCAGTTACCCCGGGGGCCCTGAAGCTTTCTTT
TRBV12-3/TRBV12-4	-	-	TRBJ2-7	CASSFRLGPYEQYF	TGTGCCAGCAGTTTCCGACTAGGACCGTACGAGCAGTACTTC
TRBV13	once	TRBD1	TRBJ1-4	CASSSPGQGEEKLFF	TGTGCCAGCAGCTCGCCGGGACAGGGTGAGGAAAAACTGTTTTTT
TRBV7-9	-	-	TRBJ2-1	CASSPRGGLSEQFF	TGTGCCAGCAGCCCTAGGGGGGGCCTTAGTGAGCAGTTCTTC
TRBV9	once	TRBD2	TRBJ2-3	CASSAPLAGRSDTQYF	TGTGCCAGCAGCGCTCCTCTAGCGGGGCGATCAGATACGCAGTATTTT
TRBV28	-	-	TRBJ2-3	CASSRQSTDTQYF	TGTGCCAGCAGTCGACAGAGCACAGATACGCAGTATTTT
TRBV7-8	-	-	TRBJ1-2	CASSLGRGGALYGYTF	TGTGCCAGCAGCTTAGGGCGCGGGGGAGCGCTCTATGGCTACACCTTC
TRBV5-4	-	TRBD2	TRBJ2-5	CASSPGGGQETQYF	TGTGCCAGCAGTCCGGGGGGGGGACAAGAGACCCAGTACTTC
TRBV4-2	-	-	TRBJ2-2	CASSQDGLRELFF	TGTGCCAGCAGCCAAGATGGGCTCCGGGAGCTGTTTTTT
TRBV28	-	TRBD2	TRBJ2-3	CASRGGVNYWTEGYF	TGTGCCAGCCGGGGGGGGGTAAATTACTGGACCGAGGGGTATTTT
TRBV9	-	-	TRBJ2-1	CASSAYTSASREQFF	TGTGCCAGCAGCGCCTATACGAGCGCCTCAAGGGAGCAGTTCTTC
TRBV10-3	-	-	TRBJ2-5	CAISGGGQETQYF	TGTGCCATCAGTGGGGGCGGCCAAGAGACCCAGTACTTC
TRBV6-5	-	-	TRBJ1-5	CASSYREGNQPQHF	TGTGCCAGCAGTTACAGGGAGGGCAATCAGCCCCAGCATTTT
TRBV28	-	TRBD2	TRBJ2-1	CASSLTAGGPYNEQFF	TGTGCCAGCAGTTTAACGGCGGGGGGACCATACAATGAGCAGTTCTTC
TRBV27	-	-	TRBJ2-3	CASSLSPDTQYF	TGTGCCAGCAGTTTATCGCCAGATACGCAGTATTTT
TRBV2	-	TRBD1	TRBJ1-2	CASSYRGLTPGYTF	TGTGCCAGCAGTTACAGGGGGCTAACGCCGGGCTACACCTTC
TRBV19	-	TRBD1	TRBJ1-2	CASTDGTGNYGYTF	TGTGCCAGTACCGACGGGACAGGGAACTATGGCTACACCTTC
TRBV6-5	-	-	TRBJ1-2	CASTEGRVGYTF	TGTGCCAGCACCGAGGGCAGGGTGGGCTACACCTTC
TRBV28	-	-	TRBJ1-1	CASSLNDWGENTEAFF	TGTGCCAGCAGTTTAAACGACTGGGGGGAGAACACTGAAGCTTTCTTT
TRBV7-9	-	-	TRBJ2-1	CASSISGYTYNEQFF	TGTGCCAGCAGCATCAGCGGGTACACATACAATGAGCAGTTCTTC
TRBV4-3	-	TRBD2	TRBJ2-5	CASSQDWGRGGETQYF	TGCGCCAGCAGCCAAGATTGGGGCCGGGGGGGAGAGACCCAGTACTTC
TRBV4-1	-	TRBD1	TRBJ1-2	CASSQEGQGASGYTF	TGCGCCAGCAGCCAAGAGGGACAGGGGGCAAGTGGCTACACCTTC
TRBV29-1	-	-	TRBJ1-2	CSVDPGGIYGYTF	TGCAGCGTTGACCCGGGGGGAATCTATGGCTACACCTTC